This entry features one T cell receptor beta chain sequence. The repertoire was sequenced with immunoSEQ multiplex PCR; TCRdb's copy has only in-frame clones and lacks some. The sample records under 40,000 clones, under 95% being singletons. The data belong to a study of T cell changes during pregnancy in multiple sclerosis. This CDR3 comprises 15 residues. Germline V gene lookup returns CDR1 SGHTA and CDR2 FQGTGA. The V and J ends lost 2 bases and 1 base respectively, with 11 bases between them. Material: peripheral blood, obtained in the third trimester of pregnancy. This chain connects TRBV7-3 to TRBJ1-1, with D perhaps TRBD1 (6 bases). The clonotype originates from a female donor in good health, enrolled as a control in a pregnancy study. CDR3 sequence (DNA): TGTGCCAGCAGCTTATTAGGACAGTCGAACACTGAAGCTTTCTTT. It codes for CASSLLGQSNTEAFF.